These T cell receptor beta chains were read from a single sample in a study of T cell responses to AZD1222 COVID-19 vaccine. Assay used: immunoSEQ multiplex PCR; TCRdb lists only in-frame clones, some missing. This table has some 140,000 clones, around 85% appearing once. The sample here was peripheral blood, taken on day 0 of MenACWY control vaccination. The source of these receptors is an adult in good health. The CDR3 runs from the conserved cysteine through the conserved F or W. Each record gives: clone size, V gene, CDR3 protein. Size tells how often a clone was seen (once, few, many) or the class of an expanded clone, and some rows leave it out.

clone_size: NA; v_call: TRBV7-2; cdr3_aa: CASSPFFNSYEQYF
clone_size: NA; v_call: TRBV4-1; cdr3_aa: CASSQGFLLADQETQYF
clone_size: NA; v_call: TRBV27; cdr3_aa: CASSPRGRQGNSPLHF
clone_size: NA; v_call: TRBV19; cdr3_aa: CASSIFEVRGDGDGYTF
clone_size: NA; v_call: TRBV19; cdr3_aa: CASDTRYTGELFF
clone_size: NA; v_call: TRBV7-6; cdr3_aa: CASSLPWTSGREIGANEQFF
clone_size: NA; v_call: TRBV5-5; cdr3_aa: CASSLGLQGVQPQHF
clone_size: NA; v_call: TRBV5-6; cdr3_aa: CASTTGLANYGYTF
clone_size: NA; v_call: TRBV5-1; cdr3_aa: CASSFNRIEGGYTF
clone_size: NA; v_call: TRBV11-2; cdr3_aa: CASSFKGTGELFF
clone_size: NA; v_call: TRBV18; cdr3_aa: CASSPTGTGSNTEAFF
clone_size: NA; v_call: TRBV13; cdr3_aa: CASSSGTGYEQYF
clone_size: once; v_call: TRBV27; cdr3_aa: CASSLLAFTGELFF
clone_size: NA; v_call: TRBV6-1; cdr3_aa: CASSERSLAGGQLAKNIQYF
clone_size: NA; v_call: TRBV7-7; cdr3_aa: CASSLTRSGELFF
clone_size: NA; v_call: TRBV6-1; cdr3_aa: CASSEKGFYNEQFF
clone_size: NA; v_call: TRBV10-3; cdr3_aa: CAISALQGATF
clone_size: NA; v_call: TRBV27; cdr3_aa: CASSRRAGTLPEAFF
clone_size: NA; v_call: TRBV27; cdr3_aa: CASSSGQGAAEAFF
clone_size: NA; v_call: TRBV5-1; cdr3_aa: CASSPFLGGADAGELFF
clone_size: NA; v_call: TRBV15; cdr3_aa: CATSRDVKGTEAFF
clone_size: NA; v_call: TRBV19; cdr3_aa: CASSITGRTPNTGELFF
clone_size: NA; v_call: TRBV5-4; cdr3_aa: CASSPEVNFEAFF
clone_size: NA; v_call: TRBV4-1; cdr3_aa: CASSQAATTYGYTF
clone_size: NA; v_call: TRBV28; cdr3_aa: CATGQGANYGYTF
clone_size: NA; v_call: TRBV28; cdr3_aa: CASSLPPGQTLGYGYTF
clone_size: NA; v_call: TRBV5-1; cdr3_aa: CASSLDLGGNQPQHF
clone_size: NA; v_call: TRBV25-1; cdr3_aa: CASSEFGRPHGYTF
clone_size: NA; v_call: TRBV28; cdr3_aa: CASYSANYGYTF
clone_size: NA; v_call: TRBV5-1; cdr3_aa: CASSLVMAGANTGELFF
clone_size: NA; v_call: TRBV18; cdr3_aa: CASSSGVGETQYF
clone_size: NA; v_call: TRBV14; cdr3_aa: CASSPLGQRYNEQFF
clone_size: NA; v_call: TRBV6-6; cdr3_aa: CASRNGAYEQYF
clone_size: NA; v_call: TRBV5-5; cdr3_aa: CASSLLLSSTDTQYF
clone_size: once; v_call: TRBV2; cdr3_aa: CASSALFNQPQHF
clone_size: NA; v_call: TRBV24-1; cdr3_aa: CATSGIAGGRETQYF
clone_size: NA; v_call: TRBV18; cdr3_aa: CASSPPIGEGQPQHF
clone_size: NA; v_call: TRBV5-1; cdr3_aa: CASSLGYNQPQHF
clone_size: NA; v_call: TRBV6-5; cdr3_aa: CASSAIGTNTEAFF
clone_size: NA; v_call: TRBV19; cdr3_aa: CASSVLTGTGVTGELFF
clone_size: once; v_call: TRBV27; cdr3_aa: CASSFWGNTEAFF
clone_size: NA; v_call: TRBV28; cdr3_aa: CASSPGQVQETQYF
clone_size: NA; v_call: TRBV3-1/TRBV3-2; cdr3_aa: CASSPGAWGYTF
clone_size: NA; v_call: TRBV4-1; cdr3_aa: CASSPTAGGYGYTF
clone_size: NA; v_call: TRBV5-1; cdr3_aa: CASSPRQGISTDTQYF
clone_size: once; v_call: TRBV19; cdr3_aa: CASSTTQLSGNTIYF
clone_size: once; v_call: TRBV6-2/TRBV6-3; cdr3_aa: CASSHAGGSMSAGTDTQYF
clone_size: NA; v_call: TRBV20-1; cdr3_aa: CSADEQYGYTF